The 2 T cell receptor beta chains below all came from one sample that was sequenced in a study of human T cells and chemical hapten exposure. Sample time point: patch test 1, 2 weeks after DPC sensitization. Specified treatment: therapeutic diphenylcyclopropenone sensitization with weekly scalp DPC. TCRdb re-derived calls from the RACE reads in MiXCR, one entry per CDR3 protein. Of about 120,000 distinct CDR3 sequences in the sample, 9.5% to 13% were seen once. The sample in question was whole blood, obtained in connection with sensitization to the hapten diphenylcyclopropenone (DPC). Receptors originate from a woman in her forties or fifties with alopecia areata. Some clones in this sample may be carry-over from other donors' samples.

The table lists this clonotype with many counts. CDR3 sequence: CASRQARYGYTF. The CDR3, as DNA: TGTGCCAGCCGACAGGCCCGCTATGGCTACACCTTC. The V gene is TRBV28, the J gene TRBJ1-2; tentative D call: TRBD1 (6 bases). The germline V gene has CDR1 MDHEN and CDR2 SYDVKM. The CDR3 sequence is 12 residues long. Trimming took off 8 bases at V and 4 bases at J, with 11 bases between the two ends.

This chain links TRBV6-6 with TRBJ2-1; D gene uncertain. The ends were cut back, 0 bases at V and 7 bases at J, with 16 bases in the middle. The CDR3 loop spans 16 amino acids. Germline V CDR1 and CDR2: MNHNY, SVGAGI (reference sequence). CDR3 DNA sequence: TGTGCCAGCAGTTACTCGAGTCAGGTTACGCCGAATGAGCAGTTCTTC. Translation: CASSYSSQVTPNEQFF.